One sample yielded the 26 T cell receptor beta chains listed below, sequenced in a study of T cells after yellow fever vaccination. MiXCR, run by TCRdb on the 5' RACE reads, gives a single entry per CDR3 protein. Among some 500,000 distinct CDR3 sequences listed, roughly 14% were seen once. The sequences come from PBMCs, collected on the day of the yellow fever booster vaccination. The receptors stem from a man aged 30 to 39 who received the YFV17D yellow fever vaccine.

The rearrangement links TRBV29-1 to TRBJ1-1; TRBD1 is a possible D gene (5 bases). With 4 bases removed from V and 0 bases from J, the gap between germline ends came to 9 bases. Germline CDR1 and CDR2: SQVTM and ANQGSEA. The CDR3 loop spans 13 amino acids. The CDR3: CSVVGRMNTEAFF. The DNA for the CDR3 is TGCAGCGTTGTGGGACGGATGAACACTGAAGCTTTCTTT.

This clonotype was detected only a few times. The chain carries TRBV20-1 and TRBJ2-7, with D uncertain. CDR1 is DFQATT, CDR2 SNEGSKA, per germline (reference sequence). CDR3 length: 11 residues. Trimming took off 3 bases at V and 2 bases at J, with 5 bases between the two ends. DNA for the CDR3: TGCAGTGCTAGCCGTACCTACGAGCAGTACTTC. The encoded protein is CSASRTYEQYF.

Ten or more counts support this clonotype. The rearrangement links TRBV7-6 to TRBJ2-1, with D possibly TRBD1 on 6 matching bases. The CDR3 has 15 amino acids. The germline V gene encodes CDR1 SGHVS and CDR2 FNYEAQ. V was pared by 1 base and J by 7 bases, with 14 bases between. CDR3 in amino acids: CASSLVQGGNNEQFF. As DNA, the CDR3 is TGTGCCAGCAGCTTAGTACAGGGTGGAAATAATGAGCAGTTCTTC.

This chain connects TRBV29-1 to TRBJ2-3; no firm D call. This CDR3 has 13 amino acids. V dropped 6 bases and J dropped 6 bases, with 16 bases sitting between them. CDR1 and CDR2 (germline): SQVTM, ANQGSEA. In DNA form, the CDR3 reads TGCAGCGTCGGCCCCCCCCCGGGTGATACGCAGTATTTT. Residues: CSVGPPPGDTQYF.

This clonotype was detected only a few times. V is TRBV7-8 and J is TRBJ2-7; D may correspond to TRBD1 or TRBD2 (7 bases each). The CDR3 has 16 residues. In germline, CDR1 is SGHVS, CDR2 FQNEAQ. Deletions cut 7 bases from V and 4 bases from J, with 23 bases between. The CDR3 bases are TGTGCCAGCACCCCGCCTTGGAGGCAGGGGGGGTACGAGCAGTACTTC. Translated: CASTPPWRQGGYEQYF. The complete variable domain, with remaining parts taken from reference TRBV7-8 and TRBJ2-7, reads GAGVSQSPRYKVAKRGQDVALRCDPISGHVSLFWYQQALGQGPEFLTYFQNEAQLDKSGLPSDRFFAERPEGSVSTLKIQRTQQEDSAVYLCASTPPWRQGGYEQYFGPGTRLTVT.

The chain links TRBV12-3 or TRBV12-4 to TRBJ1-6; D is perhaps TRBD1 (5 bases). The CDR3 extends over 16 amino acids. The V gene lost 7 bases and the J gene lost 3 bases, with 16 bases spanning the gap. The CDR3: CASTLEDTYYNSPLHF. In nucleotides, the CDR3 is TGTGCCAGCACCCTTGAGGACACCTACTATAATTCACCCCTCCACTTT.

The gene calls are TRBV6-5 and TRBJ2-2, with unresolved D. V lost 2 bases to trimming and J lost 4 bases, with 11 bases between them. The CDR3 has 15 amino acids. Per the germline V gene, CDR1 is MNHEY and CDR2 is SVGAGI. The CDR3 bases are TGTGCCAGCAGTTACATAGGGTTTAGCACCGGGGAGCTGTTTTTT. Amino acid sequence: CASSYIGFSTGELFF.

This clonotype was detected only a few times. The rearrangement joins TRBV20-1 to TRBJ2-7; 8 bases fit TRBD1. Germline V CDR1 and CDR2: DFQATT, SNEGSKA (reference sequence). The J segment lost 4 bases and the V segment lost 2 bases, leaving 4 bases of the junction unmatched. CDR3 size: 13 residues. This CDR3 is CSARTDRGYEQYF. The CDR3 DNA is TGCAGTGCTAGAACCGACAGGGGTTACGAGCAGTACTTC.

The rearrangement joins TRBV7-7 to TRBJ2-1; 10 bases line up with TRBD1. Trimming took 4 bases from V and 7 from J; bases not matched to a gene: 7. This CDR3 is 15 amino acids long. Germline V gives CDR1 SSHAT, CDR2 FNYEAQ (reference sequence). The CDR3 reads CASSSRQGAQNEQFF. The CDR3 nucleotides are TGTGCCAGCAGCTCCCGACAGGGGGCCCAAAATGAGCAGTTCTTC. Full variable domain (outside the CDR3, taken from reference TRBV7-7 and TRBJ2-1): GAGVSQSPRYKVTKRGQDVTLRCDPISSHATLYWYQQALGQGPEFLTYFNYEAQPDKSGLPSDRFSAERPEGSISTLTIQRTEQRDSAMYRCASSSRQGAQNEQFFGPGTRLTVL.

The rearrangement joins TRBV20-1 to TRBJ2-2; D is ambiguous. Trimming stripped 2 bases from V and 0 bases from J, with 7 bases between. The germline CDR1 and CDR2 sequences are DFQATT and SNEGSKA (reference sequence). The CDR3 sequence is 14 residues long. This CDR3 reads CSARSLANTGELFF. In nucleotides, the CDR3 is TGCAGTGCTAGATCCCTTGCGAACACCGGGGAGCTGTTTTTT.

This clonotype showed up just a few times. V gene TRBV5-1 combines with J gene TRBJ2-4; 11 bases line up with TRBD2. The J segment lost 4 bases and the V segment lost 4 bases, leaving 4 bases of the junction unmatched. This CDR3 is built from 15 residues. CDR1 is SGHRS, CDR2 YFSETQ, per germline. The DNA for the CDR3 is TGCGCCAGCAGCATCGGGACTAGCGGAAAAAACATTCAGTACTTC. This codes for CASSIGTSGKNIQYF.

This chain connects TRBV4-3 to TRBJ2-3, with D tentatively TRBD2 (6 bases). The germline gives CDR1 LGHNA, CDR2 YSLEER. Trimming took 2 bases from V and 1 from J, leaving 10 bases between them. This CDR3 has 15 amino acids. CDR3 residues: CASSQSPGGTDTQYF. CDR3 nucleotide sequence: TGCGCCAGCAGCCAATCTCCGGGGGGCACAGATACGCAGTATTTT.

The rearrangement uses TRBV29-1 and TRBJ2-1, with 12 bases fitting TRBD2. Germline V gives CDR1 SQVTM, CDR2 ANQGSEA. CDR3 length: 14 amino acids. Trimming removed 4 bases from V and 7 bases from J; junction bases left unmatched: 5. This CDR3 is CSVALAGGVNEQFF. In DNA form, the CDR3 reads TGCAGCGTTGCGCTAGCGGGAGGGGTTAATGAGCAGTTCTTC.

In its sample, this clonotype was seen a few times. The chain is built from TRBV6-2 or TRBV6-3 and TRBJ2-1; D ambiguous. Germline V lookup: CDR1 MNHEY, CDR2 SVGEGT. V lost 6 bases to trimming and J lost 7 bases, with 10 bases between them. This CDR3 contains 12 residues. CDR3 sequence (DNA): TGTGCCAGCAGGCAAGTGGGGAATGAGCAGTTCTTC. It encodes CASRQVGNEQFF.

This sequence joins TRBV7-2 and TRBJ2-7; maybe TRBD1 (5 bases). The germline V gene encodes CDR1 SGHTA and CDR2 FQGNSA. Deletions cut 4 bases from V and 10 bases from J, with 14 bases between. This CDR3 has 12 residues. CDR3 coding DNA: TGTGCCAGCAGCTCTACAGGTCCAGCTCAGTACTTC. Encoded protein: CASSSTGPAQYF.

This clonotype has a handful of counts. The CDR3 nucleotides read TGTGCCAGCAGGAAGGTGGGCACTGAAGCTTTCTTT. This gives the protein CASRKVGTEAFF. This rearrangement joins TRBV5-8 to TRBJ1-1; no firm D call. CDR1 and CDR2 from the germline V gene are SGHTS and YDEGEE. This CDR3 is 12 amino acids long. V shed 5 bases and J shed 4 bases, with 9 bases lying between them. The whole variable domain, filled in from reference TRBV5-8 and TRBJ1-1, reads EAGVTQSPTHLIKTRGQQATLRCSPISGHTSVYWYQQALGLGLQFLLWYDEGEERNRGNFPPRFSGRQFPNYSSELNVNALELEDSALYLCASRKVGTEAFFGQGTRLTVV.

The sample holds a few counts of this clonotype. The chain joins TRBV7-9 to TRBJ2-5; D might be TRBD2 (5 bases). The germline CDR1 and CDR2 sequences are SEHNR and FQNEAQ (reference sequence). V lost 1 base and J 3 bases, leaving 12 bases between the germline ends. The CDR3 sequence is 15 residues long. The CDR3 loop reads CASSLGAPGKETQYF. Here the CDR3 DNA reads TGTGCCAGCAGCTTAGGCGCCCCGGGGAAAGAGACCCAGTACTTC.

The rearrangement joins TRBV24-1 to TRBJ2-3, with 7 bases identical to TRBD2. The V gene's germline CDR1 is KGHDR and CDR2 SFDVKD. The CDR3 runs 16 residues. The J segment lost 1 base and the V segment lost 3 bases, leaving 6 bases of the junction unmatched. This CDR3 is CATSDASGAGTDTQYF. The CDR3 region has the DNA TGTGCCACCAGTGATGCAAGCGGGGCGGGCACAGATACGCAGTATTTT.

This chain joins TRBV21-1 and TRBJ2-3; TRBD2 is the table's D call, not checked against the DNA. TRBV21-1 is a pseudogene segment. This CDR3 is 21 amino acids long. In nucleotides, the CDR3 is TGTGCCAGCAGCAAATTGAAGGGACTAGCGGGAGTTAGTGGGCTGCTGGATACGCAGTATTTT. As protein: CASSKLKGLAGVSGLLDTQYF.

The sample holds a few counts of this clonotype. The J gene is TRBJ2-1, the V gene TRBV6-2 or TRBV6-3; D gene ambiguous. V was pared by 0 bases and J by 5 bases, with 5 bases between. This CDR3 is built from 13 residues. Germline CDR1 and CDR2: MNHEY and SVGEGT. The CDR3 spells CASSYSKNNEQFF. The DNA for the CDR3 is TGTGCCAGCAGTTACTCGAAGAACAATGAGCAGTTCTTC.

In its sample, this clonotype was seen a few times. V and J are TRBV19 and TRBJ2-3; D call uncertain. Germline V gene sequence: CDR1 LNHDA, CDR2 SQIVND (reference sequence). The CDR3 totals 12 residues. Trimming stripped 3 bases from V and 7 bases from J, with 8 bases between. The CDR3 nucleotides read TGTGCCAGTAGTATTGTTGGTTATACGCAGTATTTT. This codes for CASSIVGYTQYF.

This clonotype has just a few counts. The chain uses TRBV24-1 and TRBJ2-3; D may be TRBD2 (6 bases). Germline assignment: CDR1 KGHDR and CDR2 SFDVKD. The germline V and J ends were trimmed by 9 bases and 0 bases, with 12 bases remaining between them. CDR3 length: 14 residues. For the CDR3, the DNA is TGTGCCACCTCCCCCGGGAGTAGCACAGATACGCAGTATTTT. This sequence encodes CATSPGSSTDTQYF.

This chain uses TRBV20-1 with TRBJ2-7; possibly TRBD2 for D (6 bases). This CDR3 is built from 13 residues. Per the germline V gene, CDR1 is DFQATT and CDR2 is SNEGSKA (reference sequence). Trimming removed 3 bases at V and 7 bases at J, with 16 bases between. The CDR3 coding sequence is TGCAGTGCTAGTGTAGGGCGGGGTGGGGAGCAGTACTTC. It codes for CSASVGRGGEQYF.

This chain links TRBV6-5 with TRBJ2-1; D is ambiguous. CDR1 is MNHEY and CDR2 is SVGAGI in the germline V gene. The CDR3 covers 14 residues. V gave up 10 bases and J gave up 9 bases, with 22 bases separating them. Written as DNA, the CDR3 is TGTGCCACCCAGGCTCGGGCCCGCGGTGGTGAGCAGTTCTTC. Translating it yields CATQARARGGEQFF.

This clonotype was counted a few times. The CDR3 nucleotides are TGTGCCAGCAGCTTAGATCTTAGCGGGAGCACAGATACGCAGTATTTT. This sequence encodes CASSLDLSGSTDTQYF. The chain is built from TRBV11-2 and TRBJ2-3; 7 bases match TRBD2. Per the germline V gene, CDR1 is SGHAT and CDR2 is FQNNGV. Trimming at V came to 0 bases and at J to 0 bases, leaving 3 bases not matched to a gene. The CDR3 loop spans 16 amino acids.

This clonotype was detected a few times. The genes are TRBV3-1 and TRBJ1-1, with D uncertain. The CDR3 is 16 residues long. V shed 1 base and J shed 1 base, with 13 bases lying between them. Germline loops: CDR1 LGHDT, CDR2 YNNKEL (reference sequence). CDR3 DNA sequence: TGTGCCAGCAGCCAAGTAAGAAGAGCACCGAACACTGAAGCTTTCTTT. Its protein product is CASSQVRRAPNTEAFF.